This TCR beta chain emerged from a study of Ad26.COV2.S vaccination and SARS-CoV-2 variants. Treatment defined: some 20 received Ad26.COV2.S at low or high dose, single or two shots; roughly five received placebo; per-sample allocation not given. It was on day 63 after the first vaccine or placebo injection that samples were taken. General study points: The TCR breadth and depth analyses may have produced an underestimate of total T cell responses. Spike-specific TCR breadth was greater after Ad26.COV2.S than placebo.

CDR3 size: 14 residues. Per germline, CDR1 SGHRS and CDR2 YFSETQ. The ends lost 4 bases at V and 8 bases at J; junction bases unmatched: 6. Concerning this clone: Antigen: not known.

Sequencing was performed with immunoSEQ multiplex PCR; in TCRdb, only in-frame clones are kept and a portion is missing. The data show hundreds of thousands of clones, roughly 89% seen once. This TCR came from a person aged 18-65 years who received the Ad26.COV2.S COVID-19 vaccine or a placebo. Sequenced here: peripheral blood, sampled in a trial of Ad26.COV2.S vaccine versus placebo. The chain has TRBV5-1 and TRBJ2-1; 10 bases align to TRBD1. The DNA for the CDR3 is TGCGCCAGCAGCGTCCGGGACAGGGGCGATGAGCAGTTCTTC. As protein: CASSVRDRGDEQFF. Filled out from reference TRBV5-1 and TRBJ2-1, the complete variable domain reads KAGVTQTPRYLIKTRGQQVTLSCSPISGHRSVSWYQQTPGQGLQFLFEYFSETQRNKGNFPGRFSGRQFSNSRSEMNVSTLELGDSALYLCASSVRDRGDEQFFGPGTRLTVL.